What follows are 19 T cell receptor beta chains derived from one specimen sequenced in a study of radiotherapy plus CTLA-4 blockade in lung cancer. Generated by immunoSEQ multiplex PCR, the TCRdb table keeps only in-frame clones and is missing some. The sample contains 42,000 or so clones, nearly 80% of which appear only once. Sequences were derived from peripheral blood, sampled from a patient treated with radiotherapy plus ipilimumab. The source is a human donor with non-small cell lung cancer that progressed on radiotherapy plus ipilimumab.

This clone was observed many times. The V call is TRBV5-4, the J call TRBJ1-5, with D possibly TRBD1 on 5 matching bases. CDR3 size: 12 residues. V was clipped by 6 bases and J by 6 bases, with 10 bases between them. CDR1 and CDR2 (germline): SGHNT, YYREEE (reference sequence). The CDR3 bases are TGTGCCAGCAACACGGGGGGTCAGCCCCAGCATTTT. Translating gives CASNTGGQPQHF.

This sequence joins TRBV6-1 and TRBJ1-3, with D possibly TRBD1 on 6 matching bases. Looked up from germline, CDR1 is MNHNS and CDR2 is SASEGT. The CDR3 extends over 16 amino acids. The ends were cut back, 1 base at V and 0 bases at J, with 10 bases in the middle. The CDR3 bases are TGTGCCAGCAGTGAAGTTACGGACAGCTCTGGAAACACCATATATTTT. Its protein product is CASSEVTDSSGNTIYF.

In its sample, this clone was seen once. The CDR3 sequence: CASSPPDKAREQYF. In nucleotides, the CDR3 is TGCGCCAGCAGCCCGCCTGATAAAGCCCGGGAGCAGTACTTC. The chain links TRBV5-1 to TRBJ2-7; no reliable D call. Trimming took 4 bases from V and 7 from J, leaving 18 bases between them. The CDR3 is 14 amino acids. Germline V gene data show CDR1 as SGHRS and CDR2 as YFSETQ. Full variable domain (missing parts from reference TRBV5-1 and TRBJ2-7): KAGVTQTPRYLIKTRGQQVTLSCSPISGHRSVSWYQQTPGQGLQFLFEYFSETQRNKGNFPGRFSGRQFSNSRSEMNVSTLELGDSALYLCASSPPDKAREQYFGPGTRLTVT.

This rearrangement joins TRBV2 to TRBJ1-6; D not resolved. Germline V gene lookup returns CDR1 SNHLY and CDR2 FYNNEI. The CDR3 totals 15 residues. Trimming removed 6 bases at V and 1 base at J, with 10 bases between. The CDR3 loop reads CASRPGGSYNSPLHF. Here the CDR3 DNA reads TGTGCCAGCAGGCCGGGAGGTTCCTATAATTCACCCCTCCACTTT.

The genes are TRBV5-1 and TRBJ2-1, with D hard to call. The germline CDR1 and CDR2 sequences are SGHRS and YFSETQ. CDR3 size: 14 residues. Trimming took 1 base from V and 2 from J, leaving 7 bases between them. CDR3 sequence (DNA): TGCGCCAGCAGCTTGCTCCAGGCCTACAATGAGCAGTTCTTC. Its translation: CASSLLQAYNEQFF.

The chain is built from TRBV11-1 and TRBJ2-1; TRBD2 aligns across 13 bases. V gave up 5 bases and J gave up 10 bases; unmatched junction bases: 11. Germline CDR1 is SGHAT and CDR2 is FQDESV (reference sequence). This CDR3 comprises 16 residues. The CDR3 coding sequence is TGTGCCAGCAGCCCACAGACTAGCGGGGGGCCCCAAGAGCAGTTCTTC. This codes for CASSPQTSGGPQEQFF.

The chain uses TRBV13 and TRBJ2-7, with D possibly TRBD2 on 5 matching bases. Between the trimmed V and J ends, which lost 5 bases and 5 bases, there was a span of 19 bases. Germline values: CDR1 PRHDT, CDR2 FYEKMQ (reference sequence). This CDR3 comprises 15 residues. CDR3 sequence reads: CASSQSAGGLDEQYF. The CDR3 coding sequence is TGTGCCAGCAGCCAGAGCGCGGGCGGCCTGGACGAGCAGTACTTC.

This clone has a single count. This sequence joins TRBV28 and TRBJ1-2, with D possibly matching TRBD1 (5 bases). The germline CDR1 and CDR2 sequences are MDHEN and SYDVKM. This CDR3 region has 15 residues. V was cut by 3 bases and J by 0 bases, with 11 bases left in between. The DNA for the CDR3 is TGTGCCAGCAGTTTTGGGGGGTTTTCTAACTATGGCTACACCTTC. It codes for CASSFGGFSNYGYTF.

The rearrangement joins TRBV7-3 to TRBJ2-3; TRBD2 agrees at 8 bases. The CDR3 is 15 amino acids. The V gene end was trimmed by 8 bases and the J gene end by 0 bases; junction bases not matched to a gene: 7. Germline CDR1 is SGHTA and CDR2 is FQGTGA. Here the CDR3 DNA reads TGTGCCAGCTCCCTTCCGGGGGGGAGCACAGATACGCAGTATTTT. Its translation is CASSLPGGSTDTQYF. Full variable domain (remainder filled in from reference TRBV7-3 and TRBJ2-3): GAGVSQTPSNKVTEKGKYVELRCDPISGHTALYWYRQSLGQGPEFLIYFQGTGAADDSGLPNDRFFAVRPEGSVSTLKIQRTERGDSAVYLCASSLPGGSTDTQYFGPGTRLTVL.

The CDR3 DNA reads as TGTGCCAGCAGCTTAATGGCGTGGGGGGTTGAAGCTTTCTTT. Amino acids: CASSLMAWGVEAFF. The chain is built from TRBV11-2 and TRBJ1-1; D perhaps matches TRBD1 (5 bases). V lost 2 bases to trimming and J lost 7 bases, with 14 bases between them. The CDR3 totals 14 residues. Germline V gene lookup returns CDR1 SGHAT and CDR2 FQNNGV.

The J gene is TRBJ1-1, the V gene TRBV29-1; 7 bases line up with TRBD1. Germline V gene sequence: CDR1 SQVTM, CDR2 ANQGSEA. CDR3 size: 13 residues. The junction had 5 bases not matched to a gene; V was cut back by 2 bases and J by 5 bases. The CDR3 sequence: CSVEIQGITEAFF. The CDR3 region has the DNA TGCAGCGTTGAAATACAGGGGATAACTGAAGCTTTCTTT.

CDR3 DNA sequence: TGCGCCAGCAGACGACAGGGGGCAACAGGCTCTGGGGCCAACGTCCTGACTTTC. Translating gives CASRRQGATGSGANVLTF. This chain links TRBV4-1 with TRBJ2-6; TRBD1 agrees at 10 bases. Per germline, CDR1 MGHRA and CDR2 YSYEKL. The CDR3 sequence is 18 residues long. The ends lost 6 bases at V and 0 bases at J; junction bases unmatched: 8.

The J gene is TRBJ1-2, the V gene TRBV6-5, with 7 bases that match TRBD1. This CDR3 has 12 amino acids. Germline CDR1 and CDR2: MNHEY and SVGAGI. Trimming removed 4 bases from V and 8 bases from J; junction bases left unmatched: 4. The CDR3 sequence is CASSSTGEGYTF. CDR3 sequence (DNA): TGTGCCAGCAGTTCTACAGGGGAAGGCTACACCTTC.

The chain links TRBV7-9 to TRBJ1-1; 8 positions agree with TRBD1. Germline V gene data show CDR1 as SEHNR and CDR2 as FQNEAQ (reference sequence). The trim removed 11 bases at V and 5 bases at J, leaving 13 bases unmatched. This CDR3 region has 14 residues. CDR3 loop: CAGGQDSTRTEAFF. CDR3 bases: TGTGCCGGGGGACAGGACTCCACGAGGACTGAAGCTTTCTTT.

This chain links TRBV6-1 with TRBJ1-6; D is ambiguous. The V gene lost 3 bases and the J gene lost 2 bases, with 2 bases spanning the gap. Per the germline V gene, CDR1 is MNHNS and CDR2 is SASEGT. The CDR3 loop spans 13 amino acids. Written as DNA, the CDR3 is TGTGCCAGCAGTGATACCTATAATTCACCCCTCCACTTT. It specifies CASSDTYNSPLHF.

The V gene is TRBV27, the J gene TRBJ2-2, with TRBD2 matching over 7 bases. The CDR3 runs 16 residues. Germline V gene sequence: CDR1 MNHEY, CDR2 SMNVEV (reference sequence). With V trimmed by 0 bases and J by 0 bases, 1 base remained unmatched. CDR3 in DNA: TGTGCCAGCAGTTTATCCGGGGGGACGAACACCGGGGAGCTGTTTTTT. It translates to CASSLSGGTNTGELFF.

The chain combines TRBV5-1 with TRBJ2-2; TRBD2 is a possible D gene (6 bases). Trimming took 4 bases from V and 1 from J, leaving 11 bases between them. CDR1 SGHRS and CDR2 YFSETQ come from the germline V gene. This CDR3 spans 15 amino acids. CDR3 region: CASSPMRGNTGELFF. The CDR3 region has the DNA TGCGCCAGCAGCCCGATGCGGGGGAACACCGGGGAGCTGTTTTTT.

This chain joins TRBV19 and TRBJ1-3; 7 nucleotides align to TRBD1. V was pared by 6 bases and J by 6 bases, with 2 bases of the junction left unmatched. Germline assignment: CDR1 LNHDA and CDR2 SQIVND (reference sequence). The CDR3 spans 12 residues. CDR3 DNA: TGTGCCAGTAGCACAGGGGAAAACACCATATATTTT. Translated, it gives CASSTGENTIYF.

This chain uses TRBV7-6 with TRBJ2-5, with D perhaps TRBD2 (6 bases). The CDR3 is 14 residues long. Looked up from germline, CDR1 is SGHVS and CDR2 is FNYEAQ. The V end was cut by 0 bases, the J end by 2 bases, with 7 bases between. The CDR3 DNA reads TGTGCCAGCAGCTTAGCGAGCGGGCAAGAGACCCAGTACTTC. It specifies CASSLASGQETQYF.